One TCR beta chain is described in this entry. Some clones are missing from TCRdb's copy, which holds only in-frame ones; the method was immunoSEQ multiplex PCR. Of about 150,000 clones in the sample, 70% to 90% were seen once. The sample belongs to a study of blood T cell repertoires in COVID-19. About the research overall: Acute and convalescent COVID-19 samples came from the United States, Italy and Spain. The analysed material was cDNA or gDNA that came from T cells, B-cell-depleted T cells, or PBMCs.

Trimming removed 2 bases at V and 5 bases at J, with 15 bases between. The length of the CDR3 is 15 residues. Per germline, CDR1 KGHDR and CDR2 SFDVKD. J is TRBJ2-7 and V is TRBV24-1, with D unresolved. The sample taken for sequencing was peripheral blood. This clonotype originated in a man between 65 and 79 years old with acute or convalescent COVID-19. The CDR3, as DNA: TGTGCCACCAGTGATTCCTCCCGATCCCTACACGAGCAGTACTTC. Translation: CATSDSSRSLHEQYF.